The 6 T cell receptor beta chains given below trace back to one sample, sequenced in a study of CD8 T cells in ankylosing spondylitis. No antigen has been assigned to these receptors. Via MiXCR, TCRdb re-called the 5' RACE reads, giving one row per CDR3 protein. Of some 840,000 distinct CDR3 sequences listed, roughly 12% are singletons. General study results and limits: Seemingly distinctive of ankylosing spondylitis blood was a TCR beta motif formed by eight highly homologous variants.

Sequencing was done on a sample of blood, either unsorted or a sorted T cell fraction (not recorded which). The receptors here all came from a male donor with ankylosing spondylitis.

This clonotype has a handful of counts. The V and J genes are TRBV10-3 and TRBJ1-4; D ambiguous. Germline-derived CDR1 and CDR2 are ENHRY and SYGVKD. The CDR3 is made up of 9 amino acids. Between the trimmed V and J ends, which lost 6 bases and 10 bases, there was a span of 3 bases. The CDR3 coding sequence is TGTGCCATCAGGTCAAAACTGTTTTTT. Encoded protein: CAIRSKLFF.

This clonotype has only a few counts. V is TRBV6-6 and J is TRBJ2-5; unclear D gene. This CDR3 comprises 13 residues. Germline V gene data show CDR1 as MNHNY and CDR2 as SVGAGI (reference sequence). V was shortened by 0 bases and J by 4 bases, with 6 bases between the two germline ends. CDR3 sequence reads: CASSYSVGETQYF. CDR3 bases: TGTGCCAGCAGTTACTCTGTAGGAGAGACCCAGTACTTC.

The chain has TRBV28 and TRBJ2-3; 8 bases agree with TRBD1. CDR1 MDHEN and CDR2 SYDVKM come from the germline V gene. The V gene end was trimmed by 6 bases and the J gene end by 2 bases; junction bases not matched to a gene: 10. There are 16 residues in the CDR3. Here the CDR3 reads CASSSSAGGVTDTQYF. CDR3 nucleotides: TGTGCCAGCAGCTCCTCTGCAGGGGGCGTCACAGATACGCAGTATTTT.

This clonotype was seen only a few times. The chain carries TRBV29-1 and TRBJ2-7, with TRBD1 matching over 7 bases. Germline CDR1 and CDR2: SQVTM and ANQGSEA. V shed 2 bases, J shed 0 bases, and the junction held 7 bases outside the gene matches. CDR3 length equals 15 residues. This CDR3 is CSVEFRDSSSYEQYF. CDR3 DNA sequence: TGCAGCGTTGAATTCCGGGACAGTTCCTCCTACGAGCAGTACTTC.

The chain uses TRBV7-2 and TRBJ1-2, with 10 bases aligning to TRBD1. There are 12 residues in the CDR3. V shed 4 bases, J shed 9 bases, and the junction held 2 bases outside the gene matches. Germline-derived CDR1 and CDR2 are SGHTA and FQGNSA. The CDR3 loop reads CASSWDRGSYTF. The DNA of the CDR3 is TGTGCCAGCAGCTGGGACAGGGGAAGCTACACCTTC.

This clonotype has only a few counts. V and J are TRBV15 and TRBJ1-2; 9 positions match TRBD1. There are 15 residues in the CDR3. CDR1 is LNHNV and CDR2 is YYDKDF in the germline V gene (reference sequence). J was trimmed by 7 bases and V by 0 bases; bases with no gene match: 6. DNA for the CDR3: TGTGCCACCAGCAGAGACCCCGGGACAGGGCTTGGCTACACCTTC. It translates to CATSRDPGTGLGYTF.